Listed below are T cell receptor beta chains from one sample, sequenced in a study of blood T cells in healthy people across ages. MiXCR, run by TCRdb on the 5' RACE reads, gives a single entry per CDR3 protein. This sample has hundreds of thousands of distinct CDR3 sequences, with about 61% found just once. Sequences were obtained from blood. These receptors originate from a man between 35 and 55 years old in good health. Both conserved end residues are part of each CDR3. The order of the fields is V gene, J gene, CDR3 protein.

TRBV27	TRBJ1-2	CASSRRAGTTRGYTF
TRBV28	TRBJ2-7	CASSRTSVSYEQYF
TRBV11-2	TRBJ2-4	CASSSQGVAVAKNIQYF
TRBV7-2	TRBJ2-7	CASRQGQETDEQYF
TRBV6-2/TRBV6-3	TRBJ2-7	CASSYGVGGLGAQGIGLNYEQYF
TRBV28	TRBJ2-7	CASSSEAKLYEQYF
TRBV6-6	TRBJ2-5	CASRGVEETQYF
TRBV29-1	TRBJ2-5	CSGSGTAQETQYF
TRBV27	TRBJ2-7	CASSWVRYEQYF
TRBV11-2	TRBJ2-3	CASSSGTSRRTDTQYF
TRBV6-5	TRBJ2-2	CASSWGSNTGELFF
TRBV6-2/TRBV6-3	TRBJ1-1	CASRRQMELNTEAFF
TRBV7-9	TRBJ2-6	CASSDIVSSGANVLTF
TRBV20-1	TRBJ2-2	CSASTRKLLGELFF
TRBV5-1	TRBJ2-2	CASRARPNTGELFF
TRBV27	TRBJ2-5	CASRRGEGPQETQYF
TRBV28	TRBJ2-1	CASSPLALAGGFNEQFF
TRBV29-1	TRBJ2-6	CSVPAGTSGDPGANVLTF
TRBV3-1	TRBJ2-3	CASSPAVLAGADTQYF
TRBV2	TRBJ1-2	CASTRGIGYGYTF
TRBV28	TRBJ1-1	CASSLRGLTEAFF
TRBV6-6	TRBJ2-3	CASSYGSGISSTDTQYF
TRBV15	TRBJ2-7	CATSRDQVSGNEQYF
TRBV6-5	TRBJ2-7	CASSYLDWDSYEQYF
TRBV27	TRBJ2-5	CASSSAGTKQYF
TRBV6-2/TRBV6-3	TRBJ2-5	CASGRVTSGNQETQYF
TRBV20-1	TRBJ2-5	CSAEETGLPIKQYF
TRBV11-2	TRBJ2-5	CASTGAGSPGETQYF
TRBV20-1	TRBJ1-4	CSARDPKTATNEKLFF
TRBV10-2	TRBJ2-3	CASSESAGLAYADTQYF
TRBV4-3	.	CASSQGGSYNEQYF
TRBV6-5	TRBJ2-7	CASTSDVTGYEQYF
TRBV12-5	TRBJ2-7	CASESSYEQYF
TRBV29-1	TRBJ2-6	CSAYFRSSGANVLTF
TRBV28	TRBJ2-6	CASSLISSGANVLTF
TRBV12-3/TRBV12-4	TRBJ2-7	CASSFGWTSFYEQYF
TRBV29-1	TRBJ2-1	CSVGGLAENNEQFF
TRBV10-3	TRBJ2-5	CAISEPGLNSGRAEETQYF
TRBV20-1	TRBJ1-1	CSARSAYGDTEAFF
TRBV6-1	TRBJ2-7	CASKRASYEQYF
TRBV6-6	TRBJ2-1	CASSHVQGPLGVREQFF